A selection of T cell receptor beta chains follows, all from one sample in a study of T cells in tuberculosis. Sequenced by immunoSEQ multiplex PCR; TCRdb stores in-frame clones only, minus some. This sample has approximately 31,000 clones, with roughly 95% found just once. Sequencing was carried out using PBMCs. These receptor sequences come from a donor between 10 and 35 years old with latent tuberculosis or without tuberculosis infection. The CDR3 runs from the conserved cysteine through the conserved F or W. The D gene is left open where the match is weak. Part of the rows lack a size; the others show once, few, many or a class for expanded clones.

>NA|TRBV5-1|NA|TRBJ1-1
CASSLGSSIRNTEAFF
TGCGCCAGCAGCTTGGGTAGTAGTATCCGGAACACTGAAGCTTTCTTT
>NA|TRBV10-3|TRBD2|TRBJ2-5
CAISDGAGGPRTQYF
TGTGCCATCAGTGATGGGGCGGGGGGGCCGAGAACCCAGTACTTC
>NA|TRBV9|TRBD2|TRBJ2-2
CASSQAGTNTGELFF
TGTGCCAGCAGTCAAGCGGGAACGAACACCGGGGAGCTGTTTTTT
>NA|TRBV9|TRBD2|TRBJ2-1
CASSASGGYSYNEQFF
TGTGCCAGCAGTGCTAGCGGGGGGTACTCCTACAATGAGCAGTTCTTC
>NA|TRBV7-9|NA|TRBJ2-7
CASSFDSYEQYF
TGTGCCAGCAGCTTTGACAGCTACGAGCAGTACTTC
>NA|TRBV2|TRBD1|TRBJ1-1
CASSLLYPGQGARNTEAFF
TGTGCCAGCAGTCTCCTTTACCCGGGACAGGGGGCGAGGAACACTGAAGCTTTCTTT
>NA|TRBV6-1|NA|TRBJ1-2
CASSTRQAGYTF
TGTGCCAGCAGTACCCGACAGGCTGGCTACACCTTC
>NA|TRBV15|NA|TRBJ1-2
CATSRAGDYGYTF
TGTGCCACCAGCAGAGCAGGGGACTATGGCTACACCTTC
>NA|TRBV5-1|NA|TRBJ2-7
CASSLVGSEQYF
TGCGCCAGCAGCTTGGTAGGGAGTGAGCAGTACTTC
>NA|TRBV5-1|NA|TRBJ1-3
CASSLSEALSGNTIYF
TGCGCCAGCAGCTTGAGTGAGGCCCTCTCTGGAAACACCATATATTTT
>NA|TRBV2|TRBD2|TRBJ2-1
CASSYETSGSLHEQFF
TGTGCCAGCAGTTACGAGACTAGCGGGAGTCTGCATGAGCAGTTCTTC
>NA|TRBV5-4|NA|TRBJ2-6
CASTLLTHSGANVLTF
TGTGCCAGCACCCTGCTCACACACTCTGGGGCCAACGTCCTGACTTTC
>NA|TRBV5-1|NA|TRBJ1-2
CASSSSVGQGYGYTF
TGCGCCAGCAGCTCGTCAGTGGGCCAGGGGTATGGCTACACCTTC
>NA|TRBV6-1|NA|TRBJ2-7
CASSGQGRSYEQYF
TGTGCCAGCAGTGGCCAGGGTAGGTCCTACGAGCAGTACTTC
>NA|TRBV14|NA|TRBJ2-1
CASSHGQGYNEQFF
TGTGCCAGCAGCCACGGCCAGGGGTATAATGAGCAGTTCTTC
>NA|TRBV11-2|NA|TRBJ2-2
CASSLVRGSWRELFF
TGTGCCAGCAGCTTAGTAAGGGGGAGTTGGAGGGAGCTGTTTTTT
>NA|TRBV5-1|NA|TRBJ2-7
CASSLAQGSYEQYF
TGCGCCAGCAGCTTGGCTCAGGGGTCCTACGAGCAGTACTTC
>NA|TRBV12-5|NA|TRBJ2-1
CASGLGRWGDEQFF
TGTGCTAGTGGTTTGGGCCGATGGGGCGATGAGCAGTTCTTC
>NA|TRBV10-2|TRBD2|TRBJ2-7
CASSAGGAYEQYF
TGCGCCAGCTCAGCGGGGGGGGCCTACGAGCAGTACTTC
>NA|TRBV5-1|TRBD2|TRBJ2-7
CASSLTSGSREQYF
TGCGCCAGCAGCTTAACTAGCGGGAGTAGGGAGCAGTACTTC
>NA|TRBV11-1|NA|TRBJ2-1
CASSPLSSYNEQFF
TGTGCCAGCAGCCCCCTGAGCTCCTACAATGAGCAGTTCTTC
>NA|TRBV19|TRBD1|TRBJ2-7
CASRKGQATTYEQYF
TGTGCCAGTAGGAAAGGACAGGCAACCACCTACGAGCAGTACTTC
>NA|TRBV5-1|TRBD1|TRBJ1-5
CASSFQGDQPQHF
TGCGCCAGCAGCTTTCAGGGGGATCAGCCCCAGCATTTT
>NA|TRBV29-1|TRBD1|TRBJ1-2
CSVPLRTGSYGYTF
TGCAGCGTTCCTTTGAGGACAGGGAGTTATGGCTACACCTTC
>NA|TRBV18|TRBD1|TRBJ2-7
CASSPLTGGKSYEQYF
TGTGCCAGCTCACCTTTAACAGGGGGAAAATCTTACGAGCAGTACTTC
>once|TRBV9|TRBD2|TRBJ2-1
CASSPTSVNNEQFF
TGTGCCAGCAGCCCGACTAGCGTCAACAATGAGCAGTTCTTC
>NA|TRBV7-8|NA|TRBJ2-3
CASSLVTGLPEADTQYF
TGTGCCAGCAGCTTAGTTACCGGACTTCCCGAAGCGGATACGCAGTATTTT
>NA|TRBV9|TRBD1|TRBJ2-5
CASSVRDSGGQETQYF
TGTGCCAGCAGCGTAAGGGACAGCGGAGGACAAGAGACCCAGTACTTC
>NA|TRBV19|TRBD1|TRBJ1-6
CASSPAGGYDSPLHF
TGTGCCAGTAGTCCTGCAGGGGGGTACGATTCACCCCTCCACTTT
>NA|TRBV30|NA|TRBJ1-1
CAWNRGGEAFF
TGTGCCTGGAACCGGGGGGGTGAAGCTTTCTTT
>NA|TRBV5-8|TRBD2|TRBJ2-3
CASSGLAGVRDTQYF
TGTGCCAGCAGCGGACTAGCGGGAGTAAGAGATACGCAGTATTTT
>NA|TRBV7-9|NA|TRBJ1-2
CASSTRGFYGYTF
TGTGCCAGCAGCACAAGGGGGTTCTATGGCTACACCTTC
>once|TRBV28|TRBD1|TRBJ1-5
CASRVTGQQPQHF
TGTGCCAGCAGGGTGACAGGGCAGCAGCCCCAGCATTTT
>NA|TRBV5-5|NA|TRBJ2-6
CASSKSGANVLTF
TGTGCCAGCAGTAAATCTGGGGCCAACGTCCTGACTTTC
>NA|TRBV18|TRBD2|TRBJ2-2
CASSKESGSVSGELFF
TGTGCCAGCTCGAAAGAGAGCGGGAGTGTCTCCGGGGAGCTGTTTTTT
>NA|TRBV11-2|TRBD2|TRBJ2-1
CASSLWARGITNEQFF
TGTGCCAGCAGCTTATGGGCGCGGGGGATAACCAATGAGCAGTTCTTC
>NA|TRBV28|TRBD1|TRBJ1-1
CAVMAGGSGTEAFF
TGTGCTGTGATGGCAGGGGGCTCGGGCACTGAAGCTTTCTTT
>NA|TRBV7-8|TRBD2|TRBJ2-1
CASSQHSGSRNEQFF
TGTGCCAGCAGCCAACATAGCGGGAGTCGCAATGAGCAGTTCTTC
>NA|TRBV21-1|NA|TRBJ2-5
CASIPGQAEETQYF
TGTGCCAGCATCCCTGGACAGGCAGAAGAGACCCAGTACTTC
>once|TRBV27|NA|TRBJ1-1
CASSLMRAGITEAFF
TGTGCCAGCAGTTTAATGAGGGCGGGGATCACTGAAGCTTTCTTT
>NA|TRBV7-2|NA|TRBJ1-2
CASSLAPEKHGYTF
TGTGCCAGCAGCTTAGCGCCGGAGAAACATGGCTACACCTTC